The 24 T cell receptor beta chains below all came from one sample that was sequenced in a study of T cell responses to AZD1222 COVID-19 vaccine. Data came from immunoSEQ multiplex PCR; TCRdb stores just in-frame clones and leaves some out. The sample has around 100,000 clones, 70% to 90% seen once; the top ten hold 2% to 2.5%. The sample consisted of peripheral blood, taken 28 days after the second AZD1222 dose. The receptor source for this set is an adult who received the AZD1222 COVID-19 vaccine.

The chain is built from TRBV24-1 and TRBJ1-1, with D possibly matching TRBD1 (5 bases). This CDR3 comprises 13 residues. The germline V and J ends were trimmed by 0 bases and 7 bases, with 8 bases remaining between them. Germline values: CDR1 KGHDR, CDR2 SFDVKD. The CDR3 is CATSDLTGGEAFF. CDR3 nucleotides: TGTGCCACCAGTGATTTGACAGGAGGTGAAGCTTTCTTT.

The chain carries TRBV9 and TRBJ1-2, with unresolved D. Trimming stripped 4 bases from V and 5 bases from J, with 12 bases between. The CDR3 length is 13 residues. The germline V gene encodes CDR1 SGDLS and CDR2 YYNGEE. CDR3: CASSPEGVYGYTF. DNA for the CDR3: TGTGCCAGCAGCCCAGAAGGAGTTTATGGCTACACCTTC.

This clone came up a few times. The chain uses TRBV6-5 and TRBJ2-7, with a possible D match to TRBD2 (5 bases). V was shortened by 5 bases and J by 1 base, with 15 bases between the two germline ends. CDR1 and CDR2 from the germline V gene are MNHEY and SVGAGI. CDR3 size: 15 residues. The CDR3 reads CASSPSGIVSYEQYF. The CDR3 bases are TGTGCCAGCAGTCCCTCCGGGATCGTATCCTACGAGCAGTACTTC.

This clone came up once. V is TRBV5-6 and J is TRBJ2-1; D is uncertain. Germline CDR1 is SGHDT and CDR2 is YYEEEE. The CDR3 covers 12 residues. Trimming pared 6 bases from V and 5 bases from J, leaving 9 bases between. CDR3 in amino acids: CASNPLNNEQFF. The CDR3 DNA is TGTGCCAGCAACCCTTTGAACAATGAGCAGTTCTTC. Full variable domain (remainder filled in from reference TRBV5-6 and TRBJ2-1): DAGVTQSPTHLIKTRGQQVTLRCSPKSGHDTVSWYQQALGQGPQFIFQYYEEEERQRGNFPDRFSGHQFPNYSSELNVNALLLGDSALYLCASNPLNNEQFFGPGTRLTVL.

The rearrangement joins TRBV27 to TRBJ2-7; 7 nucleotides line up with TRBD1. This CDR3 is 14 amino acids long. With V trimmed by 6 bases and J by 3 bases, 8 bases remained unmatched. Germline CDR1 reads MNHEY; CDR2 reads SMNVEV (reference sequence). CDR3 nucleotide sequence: TGTGCCAGCAGCTCCGGGGACAGCGGCTACGAGCAGTACTTC. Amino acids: CASSSGDSGYEQYF.

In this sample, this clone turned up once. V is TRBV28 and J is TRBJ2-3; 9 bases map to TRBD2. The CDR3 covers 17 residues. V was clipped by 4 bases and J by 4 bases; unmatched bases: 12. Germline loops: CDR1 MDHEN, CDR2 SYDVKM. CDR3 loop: CASSYLVIAGAADTQYF. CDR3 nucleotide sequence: TGTGCCAGCAGTTACCTGGTAATAGCGGGAGCTGCAGATACGCAGTATTTT.

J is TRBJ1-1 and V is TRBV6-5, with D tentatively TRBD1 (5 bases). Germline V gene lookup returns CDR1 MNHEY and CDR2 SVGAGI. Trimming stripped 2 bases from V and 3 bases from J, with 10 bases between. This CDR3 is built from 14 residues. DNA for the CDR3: TGTGCCAGCAGTTACGACAGAATTTACACTGAAGCTTTCTTT. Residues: CASSYDRIYTEAFF.

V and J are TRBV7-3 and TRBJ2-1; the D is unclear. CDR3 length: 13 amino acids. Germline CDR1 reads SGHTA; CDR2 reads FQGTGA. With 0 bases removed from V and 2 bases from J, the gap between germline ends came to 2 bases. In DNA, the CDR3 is TGTGCCAGCAGCTTAACTCCCTACAATGAGCAGTTCTTC. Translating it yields CASSLTPYNEQFF.

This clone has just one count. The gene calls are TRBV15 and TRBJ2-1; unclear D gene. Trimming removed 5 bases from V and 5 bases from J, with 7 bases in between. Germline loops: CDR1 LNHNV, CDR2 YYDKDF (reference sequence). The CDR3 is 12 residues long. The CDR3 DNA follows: TGTGCCACCAGCCGAAGAGACAATGAGCAGTTCTTC. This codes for CATSRRDNEQFF.

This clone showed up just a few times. The CDR3 loop is CAWSVRAGFLREQYF. The CDR3 DNA is TGTGCCTGGAGTGTACGGGCAGGGTTTCTGCGGGAGCAGTACTTC. The rearrangement joins TRBV30 to TRBJ2-7; tentative D call: TRBD1 (5 bases). Trimming left V 0 bases short and J 7 bases short, with 19 bases between. Germline V CDR1 and CDR2: GTSNPN, SVGIG (reference sequence). The CDR3 spans 15 residues.

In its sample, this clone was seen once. For the CDR3, the DNA is TGTGCCAGCAGCGTAGAGGCTGCAAATTACTACGAGCAGTACTTC. It encodes CASSVEAANYYEQYF. J is TRBJ2-7 and V is TRBV9; no clear D gene. The germline V gene has CDR1 SGDLS and CDR2 YYNGEE. V was shortened by 0 bases and J by 3 bases, with 13 bases between the two germline ends. This CDR3 is 15 amino acids long.

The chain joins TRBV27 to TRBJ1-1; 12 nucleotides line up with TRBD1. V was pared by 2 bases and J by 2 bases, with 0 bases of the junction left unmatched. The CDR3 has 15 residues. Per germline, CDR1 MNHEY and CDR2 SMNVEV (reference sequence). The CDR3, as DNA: TGTGCCAGCAGTTTAGGGACAGGGGGCAACACTGAAGCTTTCTTT. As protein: CASSLGTGGNTEAFF.

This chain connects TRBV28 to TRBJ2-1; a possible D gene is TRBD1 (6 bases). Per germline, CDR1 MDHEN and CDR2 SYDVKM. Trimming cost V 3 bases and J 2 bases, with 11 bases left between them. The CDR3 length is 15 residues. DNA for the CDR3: TGTGCCAGCAGTTTTGGACAGTCTCCCTACAATGAGCAGTTCTTC. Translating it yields CASSFGQSPYNEQFF.

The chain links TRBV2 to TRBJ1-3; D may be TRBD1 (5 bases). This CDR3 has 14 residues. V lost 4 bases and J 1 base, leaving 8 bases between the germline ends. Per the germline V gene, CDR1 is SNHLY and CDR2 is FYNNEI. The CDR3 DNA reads TGTGCCAGCAGTGCAGGGTATTCTGGAAACACCATATATTTT. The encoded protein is CASSAGYSGNTIYF.

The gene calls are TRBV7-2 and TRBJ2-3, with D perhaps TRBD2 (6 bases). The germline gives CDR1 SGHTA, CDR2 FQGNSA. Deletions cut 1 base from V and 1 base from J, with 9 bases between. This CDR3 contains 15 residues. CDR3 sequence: CASSLGWGGTDTQYF. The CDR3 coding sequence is TGTGCCAGCAGCTTAGGTTGGGGGGGCACAGATACGCAGTATTTT.

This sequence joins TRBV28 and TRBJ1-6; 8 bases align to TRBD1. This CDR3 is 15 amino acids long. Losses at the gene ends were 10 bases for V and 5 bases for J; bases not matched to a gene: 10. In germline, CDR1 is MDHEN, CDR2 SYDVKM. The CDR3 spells CANTGGQRDNSPLHF. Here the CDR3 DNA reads TGTGCCAATACAGGGGGGCAACGAGATAATTCACCCCTCCACTTT. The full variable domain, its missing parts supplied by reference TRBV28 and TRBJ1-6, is DVKVTQSSRYLVKRTGEKVFLECVQDMDHENMFWYRQDPGLGLRLIYFSYDVKMKEKGDIPEGYSVSREKKERFSLILESASTNQTSMYLCANTGGQRDNSPLHFGNGTRLTVT.

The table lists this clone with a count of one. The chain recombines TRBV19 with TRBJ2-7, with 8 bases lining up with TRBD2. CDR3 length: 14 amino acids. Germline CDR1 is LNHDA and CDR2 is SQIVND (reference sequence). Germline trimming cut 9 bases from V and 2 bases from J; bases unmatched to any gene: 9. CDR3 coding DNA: TGTGCCAGGATCCTAGCGGGCGCGGCCTACGAGCAGTACTTC. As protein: CARILAGAAYEQYF.

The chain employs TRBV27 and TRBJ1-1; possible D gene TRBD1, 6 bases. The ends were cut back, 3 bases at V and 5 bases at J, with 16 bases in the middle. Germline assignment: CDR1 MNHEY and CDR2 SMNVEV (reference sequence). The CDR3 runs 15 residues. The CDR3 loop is CASSLVMSDRTEAFF. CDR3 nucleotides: TGTGCCAGCAGTTTGGTGATGTCAGACAGGACTGAAGCTTTCTTT.

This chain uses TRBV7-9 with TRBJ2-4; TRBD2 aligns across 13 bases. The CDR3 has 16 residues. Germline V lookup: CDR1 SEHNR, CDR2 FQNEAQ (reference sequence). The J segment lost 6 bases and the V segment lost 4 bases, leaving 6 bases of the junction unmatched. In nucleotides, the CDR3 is TGTGCCAGCAGCTGGGGACTAGCGGGATTAGGAAACATTCAGTACTTC. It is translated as CASSWGLAGLGNIQYF.

The CDR3 loop is CASSLVDFHEQYF. The DNA for the CDR3 is TGCGCCAGCAGCTTGGTGGACTTTCACGAGCAGTACTTC. The chain is built from TRBV5-1 and TRBJ2-7; weak D call: TRBD2 (5 bases). Germline V CDR1 and CDR2: SGHRS, YFSETQ. Trimming took 0 bases from V and 5 from J, leaving 9 bases between them. The CDR3 sequence is 13 residues long.

In DNA form, the CDR3 reads TGCAGCGTTGGGGACAGGGCTAATGAAAAACTGTTTTTT. Residues: CSVGDRANEKLFF. The chain joins TRBV29-1 to TRBJ1-4; 9 nucleotides align to TRBD1. Germline CDR1 SQVTM, CDR2 ANQGSEA. With 4 bases clipped from V and 3 bases from J, the junction kept 0 bases outside the gene matches. The CDR3 runs 13 residues.

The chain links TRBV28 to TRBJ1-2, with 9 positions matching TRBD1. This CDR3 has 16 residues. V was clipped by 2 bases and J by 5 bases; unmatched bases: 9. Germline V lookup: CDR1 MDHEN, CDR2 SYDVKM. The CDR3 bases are TGTGCCAGCAGTTTACCGACAGGGGGTGCCCTTTATGGCTACACCTTC. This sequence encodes CASSLPTGGALYGYTF.

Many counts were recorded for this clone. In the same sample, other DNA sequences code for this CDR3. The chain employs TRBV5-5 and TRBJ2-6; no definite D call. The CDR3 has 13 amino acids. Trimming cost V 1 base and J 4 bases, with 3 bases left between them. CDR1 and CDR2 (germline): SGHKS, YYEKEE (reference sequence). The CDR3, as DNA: TGTGCCAGCAGCTTGTCCGGGGCCAACGTCCTGACTTTC. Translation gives CASSLSGANVLTF. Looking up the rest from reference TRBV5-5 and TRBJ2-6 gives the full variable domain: DAGVTQSPTHLIKTRGQQVTLRCSPISGHKSVSWYQQVLGQGPQFIFQYYEKEERGRGNFPDRFSARQFPNYSSELNVNALLLGDSALYLCASSLSGANVLTFGAGSRLTVL.

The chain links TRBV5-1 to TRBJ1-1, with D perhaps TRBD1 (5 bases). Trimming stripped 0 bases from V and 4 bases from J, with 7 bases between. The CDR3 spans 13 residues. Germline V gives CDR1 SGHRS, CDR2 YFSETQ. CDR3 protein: CASSLGQRTEAFF. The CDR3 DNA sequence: TGCGCCAGCAGCTTGGGACAGCGCACTGAAGCTTTCTTT.